Sequencing of this T cell receptor (beta chain) was carried out in a study of blood T cell repertoires in COVID-19. Overall study: The samples span acute and convalescent COVID-19 from the United States, Italy and Spain. PBMCs, B-cell-depleted T cells, or T cells provided the cDNA or gDNA that made up the material.

A few counts support this clone. J was trimmed by 4 bases and V by 0 bases; bases with no gene match: 7. This CDR3 has 16 residues. Germline V gives CDR1 SNHLY, CDR2 FYNNEI. Per the study methods: By means of reference gene primer amplification, nucleated cell counts were estimated. Clones were sequenced by immunoSEQ multiplex PCR, and TCRdb holds only the in-frame ones, with some missing. The D gene and trimming were derived from the DNA, and the V and J assignments and clone size from that table. The sample carries more than 110,000 clones, 65% to 90% recorded once. V usage is TRBV2 and J usage is TRBJ2-7, with TRBD1 matching over 9 bases. Specimen: peripheral blood. The receptor comes from a man between 45 and 60 years old with acute or convalescent COVID-19. CDR3 amino acids: CASSEAGTGNFYEQYF. In DNA, the CDR3 is TGTGCCAGCAGTGAAGCTGGGACAGGGAATTTTTACGAGCAGTACTTC.